This paragraph reports one T cell receptor (beta chain). J gave up 3 bases and V 1 base, and 2 bases lay outside the gene matches. This CDR3 is 15 amino acids long. Germline CDR1 and CDR2: SGHAT and FQNNGV. The entry originates in a study of CD8 T cells in Susac syndrome. Roughly 0.45 to 1 ug RNA was reverse transcribed with random hexamers. immunoSEQ multiplex PCR amplified TCR beta CDR3 across 54 Vbeta, 13 Jbeta. TCRdb independently ran MiXCR on the immunoSEQ multiplex PCR reads; one entry per CDR3 protein. The sample includes around 26,000 distinct CDR3 sequences, around 95% of them seen just once. CD8+ and CD4+ T cells from blood underwent TCR beta sequencing, which was carried out in a high-throughput format. Controls matched for age and sex were healthy donors.

The TCR was taken from a human donor in good health. V usage is TRBV11-2 and J usage is TRBJ1-2, with 10 positions matching TRBD1. Sequencing was done on a sample of CD8+ T cells from PBMCs. CDR3 sequence (DNA): TGTGCCAGCAGCTTAGGACAGGGGGCGGACTATGGCTACACCTTC. This translates into CASSLGQGADYGYTF.